The 18 T cell receptor beta chains given below trace back to one sample, sequenced in a study of cytomegalovirus exposure and HLA in healthy donors. 60 Vbeta and 13 Jbeta primers were used in PCR. The method was immunoSEQ multiplex PCR; TCRdb's version includes in-frame clones alone and lacks a portion of them. The data contain under 150,000 clones, approximately 80% of them singletons. The sample consisted of PBMCs. These receptors came from a male donor in good health and CMV-seronegative.

The CDR3 loop reads CASSLTGSEAFF. CDR3 DNA: TGTGCCAGCAGCCTGACAGGGTCTGAAGCTTTCTTT. V and J are TRBV28 and TRBJ1-1; 7 bases line up with TRBD1. Germline CDR1 reads MDHEN; CDR2 reads SYDVKM. Germline trimming cut 6 bases from V and 6 bases from J; bases unmatched to any gene: 4. The CDR3 has 12 residues.

The chain links TRBV7-8 to TRBJ1-2, with D perhaps matching TRBD1 (6 bases). The CDR3 runs to 14 residues. Germline V lookup: CDR1 SGHVS, CDR2 FQNEAQ. V lost 5 bases and J lost 8, with 18 bases in between. The CDR3, as DNA: TGTGCCAGCAGCCCTGGTCGGGGGGCGGACGGCTACACCTTC. It specifies CASSPGRGADGYTF. Using reference TRBV7-8 and TRBJ1-2 for the parts outside the CDR3, the full variable domain is GAGVSQSPRYKVAKRGQDVALRCDPISGHVSLFWYQQALGQGPEFLTYFQNEAQLDKSGLPSDRFFAERPEGSVSTLKIQRTQQEDSAVYLCASSPGRGADGYTFGSGTRLTVV.

This chain connects TRBV18 to TRBJ1-5; D may be TRBD1 (5 bases). Germline V CDR1 and CDR2: KGHSH, LQKENI. The germline V and J ends were trimmed by 1 base and 6 bases, with 10 bases remaining between them. There are 14 residues in the CDR3. The CDR3 region is CASSPQGSGQPQHF. The CDR3 region has the DNA TGTGCCAGCTCACCACAGGGGTCGGGTCAGCCCCAGCATTTT.

This chain uses TRBV6-6 with TRBJ1-4; D call uncertain. Germline-derived CDR1 and CDR2 are MNHNY and SVGAGI (reference sequence). The CDR3 runs to 15 residues. V was clipped by 4 bases and J by 0 bases, with 9 bases between them. The CDR3 coding sequence is TGTGCCAGCAGTTCCCGCGGTGCAACTAATGAAAAACTGTTTTTT. This codes for CASSSRGATNEKLFF.

The CDR3 coding sequence is TGTGCCAGCAGCCAAGTTGCGAAGATTGCTTTCTTT. Amino acid sequence: CASSQVAKIAFF. This chain joins TRBV14 and TRBJ1-1, with unresolved D. The CDR3 is made up of 12 amino acids. Germline assignment: CDR1 SGHDN and CDR2 FVKESK. Trimming took 1 base from V and 11 from J, leaving 11 bases between them.

J is TRBJ2-3 and V is TRBV27, with 10 bases aligning to TRBD2. This CDR3 has 17 amino acids. V was clipped by 2 bases and J by 0 bases; unmatched bases: 5. From germline, CDR1 is MNHEY and CDR2 SMNVEV (reference sequence). CDR3 residues: CASSLVAGGASTDTQYF. As DNA, the CDR3 is TGTGCCAGCAGTTTAGTAGCGGGGGGAGCTAGCACAGATACGCAGTATTTT.

This rearrangement joins TRBV6-5 to TRBJ2-7; TRBD2 is a possible D gene (6 bases). V was pared by 6 bases and J by 6 bases, with 9 bases between. Germline CDR1 and CDR2: MNHEY and SVGAGI. The CDR3 has 11 residues. CDR3 amino acids: CASSLGGEQYF. Here the CDR3 DNA reads TGTGCCAGCAGCCTGGGGGGCGAGCAGTACTTC.

This clone was counted only a few times. The chain couples TRBV7-2 to TRBJ1-1; weak D call: TRBD1 (5 bases). There are 12 residues in the CDR3. CDR1 is SGHTA and CDR2 is FQGNSA in the germline V gene. V was clipped by 3 bases and J by 5 bases, with 7 bases between them. The CDR3 here is CASSFRQTEAFF. The CDR3, as DNA: TGTGCCAGCAGCTTTAGACAGACTGAAGCTTTCTTT.

The rearrangement uses TRBV30 and TRBJ1-6, with D possibly matching TRBD1 (6 bases). The germline CDR1 and CDR2 sequences are GTSNPN and SVGIG (reference sequence). The CDR3 is 15 amino acids. The V and J ends lost 4 bases and 3 bases respectively, with 13 bases between them. The CDR3 coding sequence is TGTGCCTGGAACGAACAGGGATACTATAATTCACCCCTCCACTTT. It codes for CAWNEQGYYNSPLHF.

This clone was recorded once. The chain has TRBV18 and TRBJ2-7; D remains ambiguous. The ends were cut back, 2 bases at V and 0 bases at J, with 5 bases in the middle. The CDR3 runs to 13 residues. Germline lookup yields CDR1 KGHSH and CDR2 LQKENI. The CDR3 nucleotides are TGTGCCAGCTCACCAGCAGACTCCTACGAGCAGTACTTC. As protein: CASSPADSYEQYF.

This chain's CDR3 is CASSVTGQGNQPQHF. CDR3 coding DNA: TGTGCCAGCAGTGTCACGGGACAGGGAAATCAGCCCCAGCATTTT. The chain carries TRBV6-1 and TRBJ1-5, with 9 bases lining up with TRBD1. J lost 4 bases, V lost 4 bases, and 5 bases had no gene match. Germline lookup yields CDR1 MNHNS and CDR2 SASEGT. This CDR3 spans 15 amino acids.

The chain recombines TRBV2 with TRBJ2-4, with TRBD2 as a possible D gene (6 bases). The CDR3 sequence is 12 residues long. V shed 3 bases and J shed 8 bases, with 8 bases lying between them. Germline V gene lookup returns CDR1 SNHLY and CDR2 FYNNEI. CDR3 sequence reads: CASSDREDIQYF. The CDR3 DNA reads as TGTGCCAGCAGTGACAGGGAGGACATTCAGTACTTC.

This clone showed up just once. The V gene is TRBV2, the J gene TRBJ1-5; possibly TRBD1 for D (6 bases). The CDR3 has 15 residues. V was pared by 1 base and J by 4 bases, with 11 bases between. CDR1 is SNHLY and CDR2 is FYNNEI in the germline V gene. The CDR3 DNA reads TGTGCCAGCAGTGAAGTAAGGCAGGGGAATCAGCCCCAGCATTTT. This gives the protein CASSEVRQGNQPQHF.

The V call is TRBV9, the J call TRBJ2-3, with TRBD2 matching over 7 bases. CDR3 size: 14 residues. Trimming at V came to 7 bases and at J to 1 base, leaving 6 bases not matched to a gene. Germline CDR1 and CDR2: SGDLS and YYNGEE. CDR3 sequence (DNA): TGTGCCAGCGGCCAGCGGGGAGGCACAGATACGCAGTATTTT. This codes for CASGQRGGTDTQYF. Variable domain in full (rest from reference TRBV9 and TRBJ2-3): DSGVTQTPKHLITATGQRVTLRCSPRSGDLSVYWYQQSLDQGLQFLIQYYNGEERAKGNILERFSAQQFPDLHSELNLSSLELGDSALYFCASGQRGGTDTQYFGPGTRLTVL.

This clone has a handful of counts. The chain has TRBV6-5 and TRBJ1-3, with no clear D. The V end was cut by 2 bases, the J end by 0 bases, with 5 bases between. Germline-derived CDR1 and CDR2 are MNHEY and SVGAGI. The CDR3 has 14 amino acids. DNA of the CDR3: TGTGCCAGCAGTTACGGCACCTCTGGAAACACCATATATTTT. It codes for CASSYGTSGNTIYF.

This clone was observed a handful of times. The CDR3 protein is CASGGTSDSYNEQFF. The CDR3 bases are TGTGCCAGCGGGGGCACTAGCGACTCGTACAATGAGCAGTTCTTC. The V call is TRBV5-5, the J call TRBJ2-1, with D perhaps TRBD2 (7 bases). Germline loops: CDR1 SGHKS, CDR2 YYEKEE (reference sequence). V lost 7 bases, J lost 4 bases, and 18 bases lay in between. The CDR3 spans 15 residues.

V is TRBV28 and J is TRBJ1-2; no definite D call. Trimming removed 5 bases from V and 6 bases from J, with 10 bases in between. This CDR3 is built from 12 residues. The germline gives CDR1 MDHEN, CDR2 SYDVKM. Here the CDR3 reads CASSLREHGYTF. DNA of the CDR3: TGTGCCAGCAGTCTCCGGGAGCATGGCTACACCTTC.

The rearrangement links TRBV5-6 to TRBJ1-1; TRBD1 is a possible D gene (5 bases). Trimming removed 0 bases at V and 1 base at J, with 22 bases between. This CDR3 contains 19 residues. Germline CDR1 is SGHDT and CDR2 is YYEEEE. The CDR3 nucleotides read TGTGCCAGCAGCTTGGTCCCCACCCGCTCCCGGACATGGAACACTGAAGCTTTCTTT. Its translation: CASSLVPTRSRTWNTEAFF.